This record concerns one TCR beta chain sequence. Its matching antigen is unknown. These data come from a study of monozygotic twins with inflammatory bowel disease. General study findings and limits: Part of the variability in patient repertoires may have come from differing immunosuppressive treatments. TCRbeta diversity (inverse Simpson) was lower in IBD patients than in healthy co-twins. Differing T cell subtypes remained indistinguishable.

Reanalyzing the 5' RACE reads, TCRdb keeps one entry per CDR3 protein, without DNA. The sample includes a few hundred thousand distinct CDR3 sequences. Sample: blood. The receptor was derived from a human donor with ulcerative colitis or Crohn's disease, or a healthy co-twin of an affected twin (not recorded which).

CDR3 region: CASSLWSAGGTNEQYF. This sequence joins TRBV27 and TRBJ2-7; TCRdb picks TRBD2, but there is no DNA to check that call. Looked up from germline, CDR1 is MNHEY and CDR2 is SMNVEV (reference sequence). The CDR3 spans 16 residues.